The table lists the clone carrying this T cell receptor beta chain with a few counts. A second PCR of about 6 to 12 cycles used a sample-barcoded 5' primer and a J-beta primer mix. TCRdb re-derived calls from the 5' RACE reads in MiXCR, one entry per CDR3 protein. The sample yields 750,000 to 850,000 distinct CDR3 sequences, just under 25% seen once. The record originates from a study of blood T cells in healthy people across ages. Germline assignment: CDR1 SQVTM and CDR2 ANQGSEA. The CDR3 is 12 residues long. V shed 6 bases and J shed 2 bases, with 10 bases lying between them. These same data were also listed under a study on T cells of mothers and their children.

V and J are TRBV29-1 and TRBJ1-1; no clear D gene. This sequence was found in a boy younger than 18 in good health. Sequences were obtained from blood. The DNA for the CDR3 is TGCAGCGTAATCTTAATCAACACTGAAGCTTTCTTT. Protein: CSVILINTEAFF.